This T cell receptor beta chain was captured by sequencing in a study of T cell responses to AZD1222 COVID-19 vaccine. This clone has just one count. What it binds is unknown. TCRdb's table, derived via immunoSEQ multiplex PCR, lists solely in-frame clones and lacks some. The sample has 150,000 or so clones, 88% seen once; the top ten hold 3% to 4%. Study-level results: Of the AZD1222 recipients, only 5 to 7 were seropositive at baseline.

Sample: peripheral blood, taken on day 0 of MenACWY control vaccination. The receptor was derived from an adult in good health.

CDR3 loop: CASSGQTGAGELFF. CDR3 in DNA: TGTGCCAGCAGTGGGCAGACAGGGGCCGGGGAGCTGTTTTTT. V usage is TRBV28 and J usage is TRBJ2-2, with 8 bases aligning to TRBD1. The germline V gene has CDR1 MDHEN and CDR2 SYDVKM. The CDR3 loop spans 14 amino acids. J lost 6 bases, V lost 5 bases, and 5 bases had no gene match.